This TCR beta chain was identified in a study of blood T cell repertoires in COVID-19. Overall study: Samples representing acute and convalescent COVID-19 were sourced from the United States, Italy and Spain. PBMCs, B-cell-depleted T cells, or T cells provided the cDNA or gDNA that made up the material.

Methods used by the authors: Cell counts per sample came from amplifying reference gene primers. Sequencing used immunoSEQ multiplex PCR; TCRdb keeps in-frame clones, though not all of them. V and J calls and clone size are copied from that table; D and trimming were computed from the DNA. The table records nearly 110,000 clones, about two thirds of them present only once. This clone was seen more than once but under ten times. The CDR3 length is 15 residues. Trimming cost V 3 bases and J 7 bases, with 19 bases left between them. Looked up from germline, CDR1 is SGDLS and CDR2 is YYNGEE. The TCR was taken from a human donor with acute or convalescent COVID-19. The donor label of this sample is uncertain. The specimen sequenced was peripheral blood. The chain carries TRBV9 and TRBJ1-2, with a possible D match to TRBD1 (6 bases). CDR3 loop: CASSGGTLPSVGYTF. The CDR3 region has the DNA TGTGCCAGCAGCGGTGGGACACTGCCTTCTGTTGGCTACACCTTC. Based on the CDR3 plus reference TRBV9 and TRBJ1-2, the full variable domain is DSGVTQTPKHLITATGQRVTLRCSPRSGDLSVYWYQQSLDQGLQFLIQYYNGEERAKGNILERFSAQQFPDLHSELNLSSLELGDSALYFCASSGGTLPSVGYTFGSGTRLTVV.